These 29 T cell receptor beta chains were sequenced from one sample in a study of graft-versus-host responses after intestinal transplantation. The repertoire was sequenced with immunoSEQ multiplex PCR; TCRdb's copy has only in-frame clones and lacks some. The sample shows about 18,000 clones, about 80% of them seen only once. Graft-derived tissue was subjected to processing to liberate intraepithelial and lamina propria lymphocytes. The sample here was ileum tissue, taken approximately 83 weeks after intestinal transplantation. The receptors derive from a human patient who received an intestinal transplant, so some T cells may come from the graft donor.

The V call is TRBV9, the J call TRBJ2-7; tentatively, D is TRBD1 (5 bases). Trimming removed 3 bases at V and 2 bases at J, with 15 bases between. CDR1 is SGDLS, CDR2 YYNGEE, per germline. This CDR3 contains 15 residues. The CDR3 protein is CASSEQASPAYEQYF. DNA for the CDR3: TGTGCCAGCAGCGAACAGGCCTCTCCCGCCTACGAGCAGTACTTC.

This chain joins TRBV5-1 and TRBJ2-7; D is perhaps TRBD1 or TRBD2 (6 bases each). There are 14 residues in the CDR3. CDR1 and CDR2 from the germline V gene are SGHRS and YFSETQ. CDR3 nucleotide sequence: TGCGCACGAAGGGGGGCTTCCCAGAATTCGGAGCAGTACTTC. Translation: CARRGASQNSEQYF.

This clone has more than one count but fewer than ten. The chain joins TRBV25-1 to TRBJ1-3; D gene ambiguous. V shed 6 bases and J shed 2 bases, with 11 bases lying between them. The germline gives CDR1 MGHDK, CDR2 SYGVNS. This CDR3 has 14 residues. The CDR3 is CASSPPGAGNTIYF. The CDR3 region has the DNA TGTGCCAGCAGCCCCCCTGGCGCTGGAAACACCATATATTTT.

In the case of this clone: At the DNA level, this CDR3 is encoded by other sequences in the same sample as well. This chain joins TRBV28 and TRBJ2-7; maybe TRBD1 (6 bases). CDR1 and CDR2 (germline): MDHEN, SYDVKM. V gave up 6 bases and J gave up 2 bases, with 14 bases separating them. CDR3 length: 14 amino acids. The CDR3 is CASSSPGGTYEQYF. DNA for the CDR3: TGTGCCAGCAGCTCGCCTGGGGGCACCTACGAGCAGTACTTC.

The J gene is TRBJ2-1, the V gene TRBV7-6; possible D gene TRBD1, 6 bases. Trimming cost V 5 bases and J 1 base, with 12 bases left between them. This CDR3 is built from 15 residues. The V gene's germline CDR1 is SGHVS and CDR2 FNYEAQ. The CDR3 spells CASSPEQGSYNEQFF. As DNA, the CDR3 is TGTGCCAGCAGCCCCGAACAGGGTTCCTACAATGAGCAGTTCTTC. Complete variable domain (other parts from reference TRBV7-6 and TRBJ2-1): GAGVSQSPRYKVTKRGQDVALRCDPISGHVSLYWYRQALGQGPEFLTYFNYEAQQDKSGLPNDRFSAERPEGSISTLTIQRTEQRDSAMYRCASSPEQGSYNEQFFGPGTRLTVL.

The gene calls are TRBV18 and TRBJ1-2; 7 bases are shared with TRBD1. Germline V gene data show CDR1 as KGHSH and CDR2 as LQKENI. Trimming removed 1 base from V and 4 bases from J; junction bases left unmatched: 3. The CDR3 spans 14 residues. As DNA, the CDR3 is TGTGCCAGCTCACCACGACAGGGAAGCTATGGCTACACCTTC. Its translation: CASSPRQGSYGYTF.

The chain links TRBV30 to TRBJ1-5; D unclear. The CDR3 is made up of 13 amino acids. The germline V gene encodes CDR1 GTSNPN and CDR2 SVGIG (reference sequence). V lost 2 bases and J 2 bases, leaving 7 bases between the germline ends. The DNA of the CDR3 is TGTGCCTGGAGTTTAAGGGGCAATCAGCCCCAGCATTTT. It translates to CAWSLRGNQPQHF.

The chain couples TRBV29-1 to TRBJ2-3, with TRBD2 matching over 11 bases. CDR1 is SQVTM and CDR2 is ANQGSEA in the germline V gene. J lost 5 bases, V lost 4 bases, and 8 bases had no gene match. The CDR3 loop spans 15 amino acids. The chain's CDR3 is CSVALVAGGLDTQYF. DNA for the CDR3: TGCAGCGTTGCGCTCGTAGCGGGGGGGTTAGATACGCAGTATTTT.

The chain links TRBV19 to TRBJ2-7, with D hard to call. V lost 3 bases and J lost 2, with 11 bases in between. Germline V gene data show CDR1 as LNHDA and CDR2 as SQIVND (reference sequence). CDR3 length: 14 residues. CDR3 in DNA: TGTGCCAGTAGTATTCTGGAAGGTCCCTACGAGCAGTACTTC. It translates to CASSILEGPYEQYF.

This chain uses TRBV28 with TRBJ1-2; 10 nucleotides align to TRBD1. CDR3 length: 15 residues. J was trimmed by 7 bases and V by 4 bases; bases with no gene match: 9. Germline V gene data show CDR1 as MDHEN and CDR2 as SYDVKM. CDR3 sequence reads: CASSSWDRGDGGYTF. The CDR3 nucleotides are TGTGCCAGCAGTTCTTGGGACAGGGGCGACGGTGGCTACACCTTC.

V is TRBV6-1 and J is TRBJ1-1; D is possibly TRBD1 (5 bases). The CDR3 contains 12 residues. Germline CDR1 MNHNS, CDR2 SASEGT. V was cut by 4 bases and J by 6 bases, with 9 bases left in between. The CDR3 nucleotides read TGTGCCAGCAGTGGGGGGGGTTCTGAAGCTTTCTTT. It codes for CASSGGGSEAFF.

The chain links TRBV5-5 to TRBJ1-3; possible D gene TRBD1, 5 bases. The CDR3 totals 14 residues. Germline CDR1 SGHKS, CDR2 YYEKEE (reference sequence). V dropped 2 bases and J dropped 2 bases, with 8 bases sitting between them. The CDR3 loop is CASSFWGPGNTIYF. CDR3 in DNA: TGTGCCAGCAGCTTCTGGGGCCCTGGAAACACCATATATTTT.

This clone was detected only once. The chain couples TRBV7-9 to TRBJ2-7; D is unresolved. The CDR3 totals 13 residues. The germline V gene has CDR1 SEHNR and CDR2 FQNEAQ (reference sequence). The V and J ends lost 2 bases and 3 bases respectively, with 8 bases between them. CDR3 sequence (DNA): TGTGCCAGCAGCTTATTACCCTACTACGAGCAGTACTTC. Its protein product is CASSLLPYYEQYF.

The table lists this clone with a count of one. The chain has TRBV7-2 and TRBJ2-7, with TRBD1 matching 9 bases. V shed 5 bases, J shed 6 bases, and the junction held 5 bases outside the gene matches. Germline V lookup: CDR1 SGHTA, CDR2 FQGNSA. The CDR3 runs 13 residues. CDR3 sequence (DNA): TGTGCCAGCAGCCACACAGGGGGCGTCGAGCAGTACTTC. Its translation is CASSHTGGVEQYF.

This chain connects TRBV19 to TRBJ1-5; 7 bases match TRBD1. After removal of 5 bases from V and 5 bases from J, the junction contained 12 bases not matched to a gene. The CDR3 is made up of 16 amino acids. CDR1 is LNHDA, CDR2 SQIVND, per germline (reference sequence). CDR3 sequence: CASSQGYRGPYQPQHF. CDR3 DNA sequence: TGTGCCAGTAGTCAAGGTTACAGGGGCCCTTATCAGCCCCAGCATTTT.

V gene TRBV7-9 combines with J gene TRBJ2-5; possible D gene TRBD1, 6 bases. Trimming took off 11 bases at V and 2 bases at J, with 15 bases between the two ends. The CDR3 covers 13 residues. The germline CDR1 and CDR2 sequences are SEHNR and FQNEAQ (reference sequence). CDR3 DNA: TGTGCCTGCCGCAGGGACACTCAAGAGACCCAGTACTTC. This encodes CACRRDTQETQYF.

The chain joins TRBV7-8 to TRBJ2-7; 12 bases map to TRBD1. Looked up from germline, CDR1 is SGHVS and CDR2 is FQNEAQ. CDR3 length: 14 residues. V gave up 3 bases and J gave up 5 bases; unmatched junction bases: 2. The CDR3 reads CASSLGQGANEQYF. The CDR3 DNA reads as TGTGCCAGCAGCTTGGGACAGGGGGCAAACGAGCAGTACTTC.

This clone was seen just once. The chain has TRBV4-2 and TRBJ1-1; 9 nucleotides agree with TRBD1. The V segment lost 0 bases and the J segment 11 bases; nucleotides outside the gene matches: 10. The CDR3 is 15 residues long. Germline V gives CDR1 LGHNA, CDR2 YNFKEQ. The CDR3 here is CASSQDGTGRLGAFF. The CDR3, as DNA: TGTGCCAGCAGCCAAGATGGGACAGGGCGTTTGGGGGCTTTCTTT.

J is TRBJ1-1 and V is TRBV4-1; D is unclear. Trimming removed 0 bases at V and 8 bases at J, with 13 bases between. Germline V gene sequence: CDR1 MGHRA, CDR2 YSYEKL. This CDR3 is built from 14 residues. CDR3 in amino acids: CASSQELSVPEAFF. DNA for the CDR3: TGCGCCAGCAGCCAAGAACTCTCTGTCCCAGAAGCTTTCTTT.

The J gene is TRBJ1-4, the V gene TRBV10-3; possible D gene TRBD1, 5 bases. The V end was cut by 7 bases, the J end by 5 bases, with 11 bases between. The germline gives CDR1 ENHRY, CDR2 SYGVKD. CDR3 length: 13 amino acids. The CDR3 bases are TGTGCCATCACGACAGACCCGAATGAAAAACTGTTTTTT. It codes for CAITTDPNEKLFF.

This clone was detected a few times. The chain links TRBV6-5 to TRBJ1-6, with TRBD1 matching over 7 bases. The germline CDR1 and CDR2 sequences are MNHEY and SVGAGI. The ends lost 4 bases at V and 7 bases at J; junction bases unmatched: 7. The CDR3 has 15 amino acids. CDR3 region: CASSFTGQLNSPLHF. CDR3 DNA: TGTGCCAGCAGTTTCACGGGACAGCTCAATTCACCCCTCCACTTT.

The chain employs TRBV30 and TRBJ1-6; D may be TRBD1 (6 bases). Looked up from germline, CDR1 is GTSNPN and CDR2 is SVGIG (reference sequence). There are 13 residues in the CDR3. The V and J ends lost 4 bases and 9 bases respectively, with 13 bases between them. The DNA for the CDR3 is TGTGCCTGGAACCCGGCAGGGGTTTCACCCCTCCACTTT. It yields the protein CAWNPAGVSPLHF.

This clone occurred once. This chain uses TRBV9 with TRBJ1-6, with D unresolved. CDR1 is SGDLS and CDR2 is YYNGEE in the germline V gene. Between the trimmed V and J ends, which lost 0 bases and 14 bases, there was a span of 12 bases. This CDR3 comprises 13 residues. Here the CDR3 reads CASSVDGVRTLHF. As DNA, the CDR3 is TGTGCCAGCAGCGTAGACGGGGTCCGCACCCTCCACTTT.

This clone has a handful of counts. The rearrangement uses TRBV7-3 and TRBJ1-2; the match to TRBD1 covers 8 bases. The CDR3 loop spans 18 amino acids. The V gene's germline CDR1 is SGHTA and CDR2 FQGTGA. With V trimmed by 4 bases and J by 2 bases, 15 bases remained unmatched. Here the CDR3 reads CASSYTRGRGHQNYGYTF. The CDR3 DNA is TGTGCCAGCAGCTACACGCGGGGCAGGGGGCATCAAAACTATGGCTACACCTTC. The complete variable domain, with remaining parts taken from reference TRBV7-3 and TRBJ1-2, reads GAGVSQTPSNKVTEKGKYVELRCDPISGHTALYWYRQSLGQGPEFLIYFQGTGAADDSGLPNDRFFAVRPEGSVSTLKIQRTERGDSAVYLCASSYTRGRGHQNYGYTFGSGTRLTVV.

V usage is TRBV9 and J usage is TRBJ1-1; D might be TRBD1 (5 bases). This CDR3 has 15 amino acids. Trimming stripped 4 bases from V and 4 bases from J, with 17 bases between. The germline V gene encodes CDR1 SGDLS and CDR2 YYNGEE. The CDR3 DNA is TGTGCCAGCAGCCCGGGGGGAGGGATAATCACTGAAGCTTTCTTT. This sequence encodes CASSPGGGIITEAFF.

This chain connects TRBV7-3 to TRBJ1-6; no reliable D call. Deletions cut 5 bases from V and 7 bases from J, with 18 bases between. This CDR3 comprises 16 residues. CDR1 is SGHTA, CDR2 FQGTGA, per germline. CDR3 DNA sequence: TGTGCCAGCAGCCCCGGCCCCGGTGGAAAGAATTCACCCCTCCACTTT. This gives the protein CASSPGPGGKNSPLHF.

This rearrangement joins TRBV18 to TRBJ1-2, with 9 nucleotides matching TRBD1. Losses at the gene ends were 5 bases for V and 8 bases for J; bases not matched to a gene: 6. Germline V gives CDR1 KGHSH, CDR2 LQKENI. The CDR3 has 13 residues. CDR3 sequence (DNA): TGTGCCAGCTCAAGGGACAGGGAGTTCGGCTACACCTTC. Translated, it gives CASSRDREFGYTF.

The chain links TRBV5-6 to TRBJ2-7, with TRBD2 identical over 12 bases. The length of the CDR3 is 15 residues. Trimming took 5 bases from V and 2 from J; bases not matched to a gene: 5. Germline CDR1 is SGHDT and CDR2 is YYEEEE. In DNA, the CDR3 is TGTGCCAGCAGTCCTAGCGGGGGGGTCGCCTACGAGCAGTACTTC. Translating it yields CASSPSGGVAYEQYF.

The V gene is TRBV2, the J gene TRBJ1-2; D remains ambiguous. Trimming shortened V by 6 bases and J by 8 bases, and 25 bases separated the two germline ends. The CDR3 has 16 amino acids. The germline V gene encodes CDR1 SNHLY and CDR2 FYNNEI. CDR3 in DNA: TGTGCCAGCAGCCCTTTCGACCGCTATACCGATACCGGCTACACCTTC. It yields the protein CASSPFDRYTDTGYTF.